This T cell receptor (beta chain) was identified in a study of blood T cell repertoires in COVID-19. For the study at large: PBMCs, B-cell-depleted T cells, or T cells were the source of the cDNA or gDNA that made up the material.

Some clones are missing from TCRdb's copy, which holds only in-frame ones; the method was immunoSEQ multiplex PCR. This table holds approximately 200,000 clones, 70% to 90% found once. The V gene's germline CDR1 is MDHEN and CDR2 SYDVKM. Trimming at V came to 6 bases and at J to 2 bases, leaving 6 bases not matched to a gene. This CDR3 is built from 14 residues. The rearrangement links TRBV28 to TRBJ2-7, with TRBD2 identical over 8 bases. The source is a man aged 18 to 29 with active or convalescent COVID-19. Sequencing input: peripheral blood. The CDR3: CASREAGGAYEQYF. The CDR3 coding sequence is TGTGCCAGCAGGGAGGCGGGAGGTGCCTACGAGCAGTACTTC.